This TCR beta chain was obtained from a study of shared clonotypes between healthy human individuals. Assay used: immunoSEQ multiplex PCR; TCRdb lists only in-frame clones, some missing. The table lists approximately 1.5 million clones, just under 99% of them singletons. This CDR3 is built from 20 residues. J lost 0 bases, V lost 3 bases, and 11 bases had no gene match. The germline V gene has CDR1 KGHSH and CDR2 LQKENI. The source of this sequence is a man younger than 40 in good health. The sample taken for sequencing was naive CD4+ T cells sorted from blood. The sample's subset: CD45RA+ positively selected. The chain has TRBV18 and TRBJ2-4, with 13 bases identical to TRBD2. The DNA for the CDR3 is TGTGCCAGCTCACCTCTGATACTAGCGGGAGGGCCCTTAGCCAAAAACATTCAGTACTTC. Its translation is CASSPLILAGGPLAKNIQYF.